The clone carrying this TCR beta chain was observed a few times. Its antigen is not known. Germline CDR1 and CDR2: MNHEY and SVGAGI. CDR3 length: 15 amino acids. Trimming cost V 2 bases and J 4 bases; bases outside gene matches: 2. TCRdb processed the reads anew with MiXCR; each CDR3 protein has one entry. The sample yields a few hundred thousand distinct CDR3 sequences, more than 20% seen once. The data belong to a study of T cell repertoires in cytomegalovirus infection. Study details: Recently identified HLA-C-restricted CMV epitopes and well-studied HLA-B-restricted CMV epitopes were used by the study. A matching HLA type, together with CMV infection, was signaled by public TCR beta signatures.

Findings and limits, study-wide: Ex vivo, HLA-C-restricted CMV-specific TCR beta clonotypes prevailed over the rest of the response.

This receptor was identified in a human donor in good health (CMV status not recorded). Some clones in this sample may be carry-over from other donors' samples. The specimen comprised cultured PBMCs, sampled from culture after CMV antigen stimulation. The chain joins TRBV6-5 to TRBJ2-1, with 10 bases lining up with TRBD2. CDR3 nucleotides: TGTGCCAGCAGTTACCTGACTAGCGGGTACAATGAGCAGTTCTTC. Protein sequence: CASSYLTSGYNEQFF.